What follows are 29 T cell receptor beta chains derived from one specimen sequenced in a study of identical twins. TCRdb re-analysed the 5' RACE reads in MiXCR, keeping a single row per CDR3 protein. The sample lists roughly 1,500,000 distinct CDR3 sequences, around 33% occurring once. The specimen was cord blood. These receptors originate from a newborn girl in good health.

To note about this clonotype: At one end, the junction sequence differs from germline, possibly due to a read error. The rearrangement joins TRBV2 to TRBJ2-3; TRBD1 is a possible D gene (5 bases). The CDR3 covers 12 residues. Germline CDR1 and CDR2: SNHLY and FYNNEI. As DNA, the CDR3 is TGTACCAGCAGTGAAAACAGGGATACGCAGTATTTT. Translation gives CTSSENRDTQYF.

The V gene is TRBV4-2, the J gene TRBJ2-1, with D uncertain. V gave up 2 bases and J gave up 5 bases, with 10 bases separating them. The CDR3 length is 14 residues. CDR1 LGHNA and CDR2 YNFKEQ come from the germline V gene. DNA of the CDR3: TGTGCCAGCAGCCAACGGCCTGCGGACAATGAGCAGTTCTTC. Its protein is CASSQRPADNEQFF.

V usage is TRBV28 and J usage is TRBJ1-5; 10 bases agree with TRBD1. The length of the CDR3 is 14 residues. V lost 8 bases and J lost 1; bases outside the gene matches: 2. Germline CDR1 and CDR2: MDHEN and SYDVKM. CDR3 coding DNA: TGTGCCAGCGGGACAGGGGAGAGCAATCAGCCCCAGCATTTT. This translates into CASGTGESNQPQHF.

The chain has TRBV27 and TRBJ2-1; weak D call: TRBD1 (6 bases). V was pared by 5 bases and J by 4 bases, with 21 bases between. CDR3 length: 17 residues. Germline CDR1 is MNHEY and CDR2 is SMNVEV (reference sequence). CDR3 residues: CASSLYLTGTEYNEQFF. CDR3 nucleotides: TGTGCCAGCAGTCTGTACCTTACAGGGACGGAGTACAATGAGCAGTTCTTC.

Here the CDR3 reads CSASGAGTGRNEQFF. CDR3 in DNA: TGCAGTGCTAGTGGGGCCGGGACAGGGCGGAATGAGCAGTTCTTC. The chain recombines TRBV20-1 with TRBJ2-1; TRBD1 aligns across 9 bases. Germline CDR1 DFQATT, CDR2 SNEGSKA (reference sequence). With V trimmed by 3 bases and J by 7 bases, 10 bases remained unmatched. The CDR3 spans 15 residues.

This clonotype has only one observation. This chain joins TRBV20-1 and TRBJ2-4, with TRBD1 matching 8 bases. Near its end, the DNA agrees better with TRBJ2-7, so the J call may be wrong. Germline loops: CDR1 DFQATT, CDR2 SNEGSKA (reference sequence). CDR3 length: 14 residues. Written as DNA, the CDR3 is TGCAGTGCTAGAGAGACAGGGGCTCGGTACGAGCAGTACTTC. It translates to CSARETGARYEQYF.

V gene TRBV28 combines with J gene TRBJ2-7; the D gene is possibly TRBD2 (6 bases). The CDR3 runs to 15 residues. Trimming removed 3 bases at V and 4 bases at J, with 16 bases between. CDR1 and CDR2 (germline): MDHEN, SYDVKM. The CDR3 region is CASSFFAGRRYEQYF. The CDR3 nucleotides read TGTGCCAGCAGTTTTTTCGCGGGGAGGAGATACGAGCAGTACTTC.

This clonotype has a handful of counts. This sequence joins TRBV20-1 and TRBJ2-3; D is undetermined. V lost 2 bases, J lost 1 base, and 10 bases lay in between. This CDR3 comprises 14 residues. The V gene's germline CDR1 is DFQATT and CDR2 SNEGSKA (reference sequence). The DNA for the CDR3 is TGCAGTGCTAGAAGGCATGGTGGCACAGATACGCAGTATTTT. Translating it yields CSARRHGGTDTQYF.

This clonotype was detected a few times. The V and J genes are TRBV29-1 and TRBJ1-2; a possible D gene is TRBD1 (5 bases). Germline V gene data show CDR1 as SQVTM and CDR2 as ANQGSEA. Trimming removed 5 bases at V and 8 bases at J, with 12 bases between. The length of the CDR3 is 11 residues. The CDR3 sequence: CSVIGAAGYTF. The CDR3 coding sequence is TGCAGCGTTATTGGGGCAGCCGGCTACACCTTC.

V gene TRBV29-1 combines with J gene TRBJ2-7; possible D gene TRBD2, 5 bases. V was trimmed by 3 bases and J by 0 bases, leaving 12 bases between them. This CDR3 comprises 14 residues. Germline loops: CDR1 SQVTM, CDR2 ANQGSEA. DNA of the CDR3: TGCAGCGTTGAGGCTAGCTGGAGCTCCTACGAGCAGTACTTC. Its translation is CSVEASWSSYEQYF.

This chain joins TRBV27 and TRBJ1-3; D is unresolved. Trimming took 6 bases from V and 4 from J, leaving 10 bases between them. The CDR3 length is 13 residues. The germline V gene encodes CDR1 MNHEY and CDR2 SMNVEV (reference sequence). The CDR3 bases are TGTGCCAGCAGAAATTCGGCCGGAAACACCATATATTTT. It yields the protein CASRNSAGNTIYF.

In this sample, this clonotype turned up a few times. The chain combines TRBV28 with TRBJ2-1, with a weak D call TRBD2 (6 bases). V was trimmed by 5 bases and J by 0 bases, leaving 11 bases between them. CDR1 is MDHEN and CDR2 is SYDVKM in the germline V gene. There are 15 residues in the CDR3. The CDR3 sequence: CASSTDGSSYNEQFF. The CDR3 DNA follows: TGTGCCAGCAGTACGGACGGGAGCTCCTACAATGAGCAGTTCTTC.

The chain couples TRBV4-1 to TRBJ2-7; no reliable D call. From germline, CDR1 is MGHRA and CDR2 YSYEKL. V lost 5 bases, J lost 0 bases, and 17 bases lay in between. This CDR3 has 16 residues. The CDR3 DNA follows: TGCGCCAGCAGCAGGGCCCCGACACCTAGCTCCTACGAGCAGTACTTC. Encoded protein: CASSRAPTPSSYEQYF.

There are a few counts of this clonotype. The chain carries TRBV5-1 and TRBJ2-5, with 8 bases lining up with TRBD2. This CDR3 is built from 15 residues. CDR1 and CDR2 from the germline V gene are SGHRS and YFSETQ. The V and J ends lost 4 bases and 2 bases, in that order; junction bases with no gene match: 7. The CDR3 sequence is CASSPLRGAQETQYF. CDR3 in DNA: TGCGCCAGCAGCCCCTTGCGGGGGGCACAAGAGACCCAGTACTTC.

V is TRBV5-6 and J is TRBJ2-4; a weak D match, TRBD2 (7 bases). Germline loops: CDR1 SGHDT, CDR2 YYEEEE. The ends were cut back, 4 bases at V and 16 bases at J, with 15 bases in the middle. The CDR3 runs to 11 residues. CDR3 DNA sequence: TGTGCCAGCAGCCAGCGGGACATCATCTACTTC. Translating it yields CASSQRDIIYF.

This chain uses TRBV6-6 with TRBJ2-3; 7 bases match TRBD1. Germline values: CDR1 MNHNY, CDR2 SVGAGI (reference sequence). With 3 bases clipped from V and 2 bases from J, the junction kept 8 bases outside the gene matches. This CDR3 is 16 amino acids long. CDR3 DNA sequence: TGTGCCAGCAGTTATATTGAACAGGGGACCACAGATACGCAGTATTTT. Encoded protein: CASSYIEQGTTDTQYF.

Worth noting for this clonotype: A much larger clone differs by one base, so this may be a read error. V gene TRBV7-8 combines with J gene TRBJ2-3; D might be TRBD1 (6 bases). CDR3 length: 14 amino acids. Trimming took off 6 bases at V and 2 bases at J, with 12 bases between the two ends. CDR1 is SGHVS and CDR2 is FQNEAQ in the germline V gene. CDR3 coding DNA: TGTGCCAGCAGTTTCGGGGACAACACAGATACGCAGTATTTT. It encodes CASSFGDNTDTQYF.

This chain links TRBV5-1 with TRBJ1-1, with no clear D. V lost 4 bases and J 6 bases, leaving 13 bases between the germline ends. CDR1 SGHRS and CDR2 YFSETQ come from the germline V gene. The CDR3 spans 13 residues. CDR3 in amino acids: CASSVWTAAEAFF. CDR3 nucleotide sequence: TGCGCCAGCAGCGTCTGGACGGCAGCTGAAGCTTTCTTT.

In this sample, this clonotype turned up a few times. The genes are TRBV3-1 and TRBJ1-1; TRBD1 agrees at 11 bases. Germline CDR1 is LGHDT and CDR2 is YNNKEL (reference sequence). CDR3 length: 15 amino acids. Trimming removed 5 bases from V and 5 bases from J; junction bases left unmatched: 7. CDR3 protein: CASSSGQGARTEAFF. The CDR3 nucleotides are TGTGCCAGCAGCTCTGGACAGGGGGCGCGGACTGAAGCTTTCTTT. Combining the CDR3 with reference TRBV3-1 and TRBJ1-1 gives the whole variable domain DTAVSQTPKYLVTQMGNDKSIKCEQNLGHDTMYWYKQDSKKFLKIMFSYNNKELIINETVPNRFSPKSPDKAHLNLHINSLELGDSAVYFCASSSGQGARTEAFFGQGTRLTVV.

The chain uses TRBV6-1 and TRBJ1-4; no firm D call. Deletions cut 5 bases from V and 4 bases from J, with 8 bases between. CDR3 length: 13 amino acids. Per germline, CDR1 MNHNS and CDR2 SASEGT. CDR3 sequence (DNA): TGTGCCAGCAGTTGGAACTTTAATGAAAAACTGTTTTTT. It yields the protein CASSWNFNEKLFF.

The V and J genes are TRBV20-1 and TRBJ2-5; the D gene is possibly TRBD2 (6 bases). The end of the DNA is better explained by TRBJ2-7, so the J call may be wrong. From germline, CDR1 is DFQATT and CDR2 SNEGSKA (reference sequence). The CDR3 extends over 14 amino acids. CDR3 loop: CSARDRLARLEQYF. CDR3 nucleotide sequence: TGCAGTGCTAGAGATCGGCTAGCGCGCCTCGAGCAGTACTTC.

This clonotype was seen a handful of times. The genes are TRBV5-1 and TRBJ2-5, with a weak D call TRBD2 (6 bases). The CDR3 sequence is 15 residues long. The germline gives CDR1 SGHRS, CDR2 YFSETQ. Trimming cost V 2 bases and J 4 bases, with 15 bases left between them. The CDR3 loop reads CASSFGGNRVETQYF. CDR3 DNA: TGCGCCAGCAGCTTTGGCGGGAATCGCGTAGAGACCCAGTACTTC.

The chain couples TRBV4-2 to TRBJ2-5; 7 nucleotides agree with TRBD2. The CDR3 covers 17 residues. Germline CDR1 reads LGHNA; CDR2 reads YNFKEQ. Losses at the gene ends were 0 bases for V and 2 bases for J; bases not matched to a gene: 9. The CDR3 sequence: CASSQEGVMGGQETQYF. The DNA for the CDR3 is TGTGCCAGCAGCCAAGAAGGGGTGATGGGGGGGCAAGAGACCCAGTACTTC.

About this clonotype: Possible read error: a much larger clone is one base away. The V and J genes are TRBV20-1 and TRBJ2-7, with 8 positions matching TRBD1. CDR3 length equals 12 residues. The germline V gene has CDR1 DFQATT and CDR2 SNEGSKA (reference sequence). Trimming cost V 6 bases and J 12 bases; bases outside gene matches: 13. This chain's CDR3 is CSATDRGNIRYF. Written as DNA, the CDR3 is TGCAGTGCCACCGACAGGGGCAACATTCGGTACTTC.

This clonotype was seen only a few times. The chain carries TRBV29-1 and TRBJ1-4; 8 nucleotides agree with TRBD1. CDR3 length: 14 residues. Looked up from germline, CDR1 is SQVTM and CDR2 is ANQGSEA. V dropped 6 bases and J dropped 2; count of bases not matched to a gene: 5. The CDR3 sequence is CSVLDRATNEKLFF. CDR3 bases: TGCAGCGTCCTGGACAGGGCGACTAATGAAAAACTGTTTTTT. Variable domain in full (rest from reference TRBV29-1 and TRBJ1-4): SAVISQKPSRDICQRGTSLTIQCQVDSQVTMMFWYRQQPGQSLTLIATANQGSEATYESGFVIDKFPISRPNLTFSTLTVSNMSPEDSSIYLCSVLDRATNEKLFFGSGTQLSVL.

The genes are TRBV20-1 and TRBJ2-1; D is undetermined. V lost 0 bases to trimming and J lost 4 bases, with 10 bases between them. Germline V CDR1 and CDR2: DFQATT, SNEGSKA (reference sequence). The CDR3 runs to 14 residues. CDR3 DNA: TGCAGTGCTAGAGATGACGCAGGATACAATGAGCAGTTCTTC. Its translation: CSARDDAGYNEQFF.

The V call is TRBV10-3, the J call TRBJ2-1; the D is unclear. Germline V gene sequence: CDR1 ENHRY, CDR2 SYGVKD. The CDR3 covers 16 residues. Trimming removed 0 bases from V and 0 bases from J, with 9 bases in between. CDR3 DNA sequence: TGTGCCATCAGTGAGTCGAAGGTAAGCTCCTACAATGAGCAGTTCTTC. This translates into CAISESKVSSYNEQFF.

This clonotype showed up just a few times. The rearrangement joins TRBV7-9 to TRBJ1-2; TRBD1 matches at 7 bases. Germline CDR1 reads SEHNR; CDR2 reads FQNEAQ (reference sequence). This CDR3 region has 14 residues. Unmatched junction bases numbered 11, after V lost 7 bases and J lost 6 bases. The CDR3 region is CASTKAGGKHGYTF. The CDR3 nucleotides read TGTGCCAGCACTAAGGCAGGGGGGAAGCATGGCTACACCTTC.

The chain has TRBV27 and TRBJ1-2, with 7 bases matching TRBD1. The CDR3 sequence is 14 residues long. The germline V gene has CDR1 MNHEY and CDR2 SMNVEV (reference sequence). V was clipped by 0 bases and J by 12 bases; unmatched bases: 10. Written as DNA, the CDR3 is TGTGCCAGCAGTTTATCCGGGACAGCAGGCGGCAACACCTTC. Translation gives CASSLSGTAGGNTF.